The 17 T cell receptor beta chains listed next were all sequenced from one sample in a study of shared T cell receptors in the human thymus. Generated by immunoSEQ multiplex PCR, the TCRdb table keeps only in-frame clones and is missing some. The sample records some 760,000 clones, approximately 85% being singletons. This sample also belongs to another study, concerning human thymus T cells.

The specimen sequenced was thymocytes. The receptors derive from a girl under two years old with a congenital heart defect.

J is TRBJ2-7 and V is TRBV7-9; 9 positions agree with TRBD2. Germline V CDR1 and CDR2: SEHNR, FQNEAQ (reference sequence). This CDR3 comprises 16 residues. J gave up 3 bases and V 1 base, and 7 bases lay outside the gene matches. The CDR3, as DNA: TGTGCCAGCAGCTTAGTTGGTCTAGCGGGACACTACGAGCAGTACTTC. It yields the protein CASSLVGLAGHYEQYF.

The gene calls are TRBV18 and TRBJ2-3; 9 bases are shared with TRBD2. Germline trimming cut 4 bases from V and 2 bases from J; bases unmatched to any gene: 7. Germline V gene data show CDR1 as KGHSH and CDR2 as LQKENI. This CDR3 has 16 amino acids. The CDR3, as DNA: TGTGCCAGCTCACGGGATAGCGGGGGAGTCACAGATACGCAGTATTTT. Its translation: CASSRDSGGVTDTQYF.

V usage is TRBV19 and J usage is TRBJ1-2, with a weak D call TRBD1 (5 bases). Trimming took 7 bases from V and 3 from J, leaving 21 bases between them. The length of the CDR3 is 16 residues. Germline assignment: CDR1 LNHDA and CDR2 SQIVND (reference sequence). The CDR3 sequence: CASTPFRSVGDYGYTF. The CDR3 region has the DNA TGTGCCAGTACCCCATTCCGGTCGGTAGGGGACTATGGCTACACCTTC.

In DNA, the CDR3 is TGTGCCAGTAGTCCCTCCCCTGACAGGGGGCAACCTCTTGCCTACACCTTC. Its protein product is CASSPSPDRGQPLAYTF. The chain couples TRBV19 to TRBJ1-2, with 10 bases fitting TRBD1. Germline loops: CDR1 LNHDA, CDR2 SQIVND (reference sequence). CDR3 length equals 17 residues. V lost 5 bases and J lost 10; bases outside the gene matches: 19.

The count of this clone is one. The chain joins TRBV5-6 to TRBJ2-1, with a weak D call TRBD1 (5 bases). Trimming stripped 1 base from V and 0 bases from J, with 11 bases between. Germline V CDR1 and CDR2: SGHDT, YYEEEE. The CDR3 totals 16 residues. The CDR3 protein is CASSLRGPLSYNEQFF. In DNA, the CDR3 is TGTGCCAGCAGCTTGAGGGGCCCGCTCTCCTACAATGAGCAGTTCTTC. The full variable domain, its missing parts supplied by reference TRBV5-6 and TRBJ2-1, is DAGVTQSPTHLIKTRGQQVTLRCSPKSGHDTVSWYQQALGQGPQFIFQYYEEEERQRGNFPDRFSGHQFPNYSSELNVNALLLGDSALYLCASSLRGPLSYNEQFFGPGTRLTVL.

The rearrangement joins TRBV5-6 to TRBJ1-1; TRBD1 is a possible D gene (5 bases). The CDR3 length is 14 residues. The V gene's germline CDR1 is SGHDT and CDR2 YYEEEE. V was pared by 4 bases and J by 4 bases, with 14 bases between. CDR3 DNA: TGTGCCAGCAGCCGGACGGGGGGTACCACTGAAGCTTTCTTT. Translation: CASSRTGGTTEAFF.

The CDR3 sequence is CATSRVDRSEAFF. For the CDR3, the DNA is TGTGCCACCAGCAGAGTGGACAGATCTGAAGCTTTCTTT. The chain links TRBV15 to TRBJ1-1, with D possibly matching TRBD1 (6 bases). Germline lookup yields CDR1 LNHNV and CDR2 YYDKDF (reference sequence). The V end lost 1 base, the J end lost 6 bases, and 9 bases lay between the germline ends. This CDR3 is built from 13 residues.

The J gene is TRBJ2-7, the V gene TRBV7-2; 9 bases match TRBD1. The CDR3 consists of 14 residues. Per the germline V gene, CDR1 is SGHTA and CDR2 is FQGNSA. Trimming took 5 bases from V and 3 from J; bases not matched to a gene: 5. Here the CDR3 DNA reads TGTGCCAGCAGCCGGGACAGGGTCTTCTACGAGCAGTACTTC. This sequence encodes CASSRDRVFYEQYF. Looking up the rest from reference TRBV7-2 and TRBJ2-7 gives the full variable domain: GAGVSQSPSNKVTEKGKDVELRCDPISGHTALYWYRQSLGQGLEFLIYFQGNSAPDKSGLPSDRFSAERTGGSVSTLTIQRTQQEDSAVYLCASSRDRVFYEQYFGPGTRLTVT.

The chain carries TRBV5-1 and TRBJ1-1; D uncertain. Germline CDR1 SGHRS, CDR2 YFSETQ. V lost 4 bases, J lost 1 base, and 8 bases lay in between. This CDR3 contains 13 residues. The CDR3 bases are TGCGCCAGCAGCCCAGAGGGGAACACTGAAGCTTTCTTT. Its protein is CASSPEGNTEAFF.

J is TRBJ2-7 and V is TRBV28; a possible D gene is TRBD1 (5 bases). The V end was cut by 5 bases, the J end by 1 base, with 27 bases between. The CDR3 is made up of 19 amino acids. Germline CDR1 is MDHEN and CDR2 is SYDVKM. CDR3 region: CASSPSRGLSPQLSYEQYF. In DNA form, the CDR3 reads TGTGCCAGCAGTCCGAGTAGGGGCCTCAGTCCACAACTATCCTACGAGCAGTACTTC.

The chain employs TRBV5-1 and TRBJ2-7, with 7 bases that match TRBD1. Germline trimming cut 4 bases from V and 3 bases from J; bases unmatched to any gene: 19. The germline V gene encodes CDR1 SGHRS and CDR2 YFSETQ. CDR3 size: 18 residues. CDR3 sequence (DNA): TGCGCCAGCAGCACATCCCCCGGGACAGACGATAGGATCTACGAGCAGTACTTC. Encoded protein: CASSTSPGTDDRIYEQYF. Variable domain in full (rest from reference TRBV5-1 and TRBJ2-7): KAGVTQTPRYLIKTRGQQVTLSCSPISGHRSVSWYQQTPGQGLQFLFEYFSETQRNKGNFPGRFSGRQFSNSRSEMNVSTLELGDSALYLCASSTSPGTDDRIYEQYFGPGTRLTVT.

This clone has just one count. The chain carries TRBV29-1 and TRBJ1-2; 7 nucleotides line up with TRBD1. The CDR3 consists of 13 residues. Germline CDR1 and CDR2: SQVTM and ANQGSEA. The trim removed 4 bases at V and 5 bases at J, leaving 7 bases unmatched. CDR3 protein: CSVGEQGLYGYTF. In DNA, the CDR3 is TGCAGCGTTGGAGAACAGGGGTTATATGGCTACACCTTC.

This rearrangement joins TRBV4-3 to TRBJ1-2; D gene unclear. Germline-derived CDR1 and CDR2 are LGHNA and YSLEER. Trimming took off 1 base at V and 3 bases at J, with 15 bases between the two ends. The CDR3 runs to 16 residues. DNA of the CDR3: TGCGCCAGCAGCCAAGTACGAGGATTCGTACACTATGGCTACACCTTC. It translates to CASSQVRGFVHYGYTF.

A remark on this clone: Mismatch with germline at one junction end may stem from a read error. This rearrangement joins TRBV15 to TRBJ1-5, with a possible D match to TRBD1 (5 bases). Looked up from germline, CDR1 is LNHNV and CDR2 is YYDKDF (reference sequence). The CDR3 sequence is 17 residues long. This CDR3 is CATSRQQGSLNNQSQHF. The CDR3 nucleotides read TGTGCCACCAGCAGACAGCAGGGTTCCCTTAACAATCAGTCCCAGCATTTT.

CDR3 in DNA: TGTGCCAGCAGCCCACGTCCCCCAGGGAAGCGTCGGGGAAACACCATATATTTT. It is translated as CASSPRPPGKRRGNTIYF. This rearrangement joins TRBV13 to TRBJ1-3; a possible D gene is TRBD1 (5 bases). The V and J ends lost 5 bases and 4 bases respectively, with 24 bases between them. CDR1 PRHDT and CDR2 FYEKMQ come from the germline V gene (reference sequence). The CDR3 runs to 18 residues.

The chain combines TRBV7-8 with TRBJ2-2; D may be TRBD2 (5 bases). Trimming cost V 6 bases and J 6 bases, with 17 bases left between them. The CDR3 runs to 15 residues. The V gene's germline CDR1 is SGHVS and CDR2 FQNEAQ. The CDR3 region has the DNA TGTGCCAGCAGTCGAGGGTCCACGGGGTCCGGGGAGCTGTTTTTT. The encoded protein is CASSRGSTGSGELFF.

This chain uses TRBV6-5 with TRBJ1-2; D gene uncertain. The CDR3 is 15 residues long. Trimming removed 0 bases at V and 5 bases at J, with 13 bases between. Germline V gene lookup returns CDR1 MNHEY and CDR2 SVGAGI. CDR3 protein: CASSYSIPGWYGYTF. Here the CDR3 DNA reads TGTGCCAGCAGTTACTCGATCCCGGGGTGGTATGGCTACACCTTC.